The next 23 T cell receptor beta chains were all read from a single sample in a study of early T cells in non-severe SARS-CoV-2 infection. One entry per CDR3 protein results from TCRdb running MiXCR on the 5' RACE reads. The sample consists of 60,000 or so distinct CDR3 sequences, 10% to 15% of them appearing once. The specimen comprised whole blood, sampled at baseline. The receptors come from an adult who was a healthcare worker with PCR-confirmed SARS-CoV-2 infection or an uninfected control (not recorded which).

The V gene is TRBV6-2 or TRBV6-3, the J gene TRBJ2-7, with a weak D call TRBD1 (5 bases). Germline V gene sequence: CDR1 MNHEY, CDR2 SVGEGT. The CDR3 contains 16 residues. Between the trimmed V and J ends, which lost 4 bases and 3 bases, there was a span of 19 bases. The DNA of the CDR3 is TGTGCCAGCAGTTCCCCACCAGGCAGGGTCGGCTACGAGCAGTACTTC. This translates into CASSSPPGRVGYEQYF.

J is TRBJ1-2 and V is TRBV7-9; the match to TRBD1 covers 10 bases. Trimming cost V 7 bases and J 8 bases; bases outside gene matches: 7. The CDR3 covers 13 residues. Germline V lookup: CDR1 SEHNR, CDR2 FQNEAQ (reference sequence). CDR3 loop: CASNTGQGVGYTF. In DNA, the CDR3 is TGTGCCAGCAACACCGGACAGGGGGTCGGCTACACCTTC. Together with reference TRBV7-9 and TRBJ1-2, the CDR3 gives the full variable domain: DTGVSQNPRHKITKRGQNVTFRCDPISEHNRLYWYRQTLGQGPEFLTYFQNEAQLEKSRLLSDRFSAERPKGSFSTLEIQRTEQGDSAMYLCASNTGQGVGYTFGSGTRLTVV.

This clonotype was picked up many times. The chain couples TRBV12-3 or TRBV12-4 to TRBJ2-7; TRBD2 might be the D (5 bases). Trimming cost V 5 bases and J 2 bases, with 16 bases left between them. CDR3 size: 15 residues. CDR3: CASSPILAPTYEQYF. In DNA form, the CDR3 reads TGTGCCAGCAGTCCAATCCTAGCACCAACCTACGAGCAGTACTTC.

This clonotype was counted between two and nine times. CDR3 region: CASRAEGLAGGNIQTQYF. DNA of the CDR3: TGTGCCAGCAGAGCCGAAGGACTAGCGGGAGGTAATATACAGACCCAGTACTTC. The rearrangement uses TRBV27 and TRBJ2-5, with 14 bases identical to TRBD2. The CDR3 sequence is 18 residues long. The germline V gene has CDR1 MNHEY and CDR2 SMNVEV (reference sequence). V gave up 6 bases and J gave up 6 bases; unmatched junction bases: 15.

The chain links TRBV12-3 or TRBV12-4 to TRBJ2-3; TRBD2 agrees at 10 bases. The CDR3 has 16 residues. With 2 bases clipped from V and 6 bases from J, the junction kept 8 bases outside the gene matches. The CDR3, as DNA: TGTGCCAGCAGTTTACGTGCAGCGGGGGGGCGTGATACGCAGTATTTT. Translated: CASSLRAAGGRDTQYF.

The V gene is TRBV5-4, the J gene TRBJ2-2; the D gene is possibly TRBD2 (6 bases). CDR3 length: 15 amino acids. Germline V gene lookup returns CDR1 SGHNT and CDR2 YYREEE (reference sequence). V was cut by 2 bases and J by 2 bases, with 10 bases left in between. The CDR3 region has the DNA TGTGCCAGCAGCTTTGGGGGGATAAACACCGGGGAGCTGTTTTTT. It specifies CASSFGGINTGELFF.

The CDR3 coding sequence is TGTGCCAGTAGTACCTTACGCGGGAGTGCAGATACGCAGTATTTT. Translating gives CASSTLRGSADTQYF. The J gene is TRBJ2-3, the V gene TRBV19, with 7 bases lining up with TRBD2. In germline, CDR1 is LNHDA, CDR2 SQIVND (reference sequence). The CDR3 length is 15 residues. With 4 bases clipped from V and 4 bases from J, the junction kept 8 bases outside the gene matches.

This chain uses TRBV29-1 with TRBJ2-7, with a weak D call TRBD2 (5 bases). Germline lookup yields CDR1 SQVTM and CDR2 ANQGSEA. The CDR3 extends over 13 amino acids. Trimming took off 4 bases at V and 3 bases at J, with 13 bases between the two ends. In DNA form, the CDR3 reads TGCAGCGTTGGAAGGGCGGGCAACTACGAGCAGTACTTC. Residues: CSVGRAGNYEQYF.

This clonotype came up a few times. The V call is TRBV15, the J call TRBJ2-1, with TRBD2 matching over 14 bases. Looked up from germline, CDR1 is LNHNV and CDR2 is YYDKDF (reference sequence). The J segment lost 9 bases and the V segment lost 0 bases, leaving 10 bases of the junction unmatched. The CDR3 sequence is 18 residues long. The CDR3 DNA follows: TGTGCCACCAGCAGAGATCGTGGACTAGCGGGGGGCCGTGGTGAGCAGTTCTTC. This codes for CATSRDRGLAGGRGEQFF.

This clonotype occurred a few times. CDR3 DNA: TGTGCCACCAGCAGAGCGAGAATAAAGGACGGGGGCTACACCTTC. Translating gives CATSRARIKDGGYTF. The chain is built from TRBV15 and TRBJ1-2; D unresolved. V shed 1 base and J shed 8 bases, with 17 bases lying between them. Germline lookup yields CDR1 LNHNV and CDR2 YYDKDF (reference sequence). CDR3 length: 15 amino acids.

This clonotype was picked up a small number of times. The chain joins TRBV2 to TRBJ1-1; D uncertain. V lost 6 bases, J lost 4 bases, and 3 bases lay in between. The CDR3 consists of 10 residues. The germline V gene has CDR1 SNHLY and CDR2 FYNNEI. CDR3: CASRATEAFF. The CDR3 DNA reads as TGTGCCAGCAGGGCCACTGAAGCTTTCTTT.

This clonotype was detected many times. V usage is TRBV28 and J usage is TRBJ2-2; D ambiguous. The V gene lost 7 bases and the J gene lost 6 bases, with 9 bases spanning the gap. Looked up from germline, CDR1 is MDHEN and CDR2 is SYDVKM. There are 12 residues in the CDR3. DNA of the CDR3: TGTGCCAGCACCTCAGGCCCCGGGGAGCTGTTTTTT. Translated, it gives CASTSGPGELFF.

The genes are TRBV3-1 and TRBJ2-3; TRBD2 is a possible D gene (6 bases). The CDR3 length is 12 residues. Germline V gene lookup returns CDR1 LGHDT and CDR2 YNNKEL (reference sequence). Trimming removed 1 base from V and 8 bases from J, with 7 bases in between. Written as DNA, the CDR3 is TGTGCCAGCAGCCAAGTGGGACTTACGCAGTATTTT. Its protein is CASSQVGLTQYF.

This clonotype came up a few times. V is TRBV7-9 and J is TRBJ2-3; 8 bases fit TRBD1. CDR1 SEHNR and CDR2 FQNEAQ come from the germline V gene (reference sequence). The CDR3 is made up of 15 amino acids. The J segment lost 3 bases and the V segment lost 4 bases, leaving 6 bases of the junction unmatched. The CDR3 DNA reads as TGTGCCAGCAGCTCCTGGACAGGGAGGACAGATACGCAGTATTTT. Its protein is CASSSWTGRTDTQYF.

The genes are TRBV11-2 and TRBJ2-7; 7 bases are a match to TRBD2. Germline CDR1 and CDR2: SGHAT and FQNNGV. J lost 1 base, V lost 7 bases, and 10 bases had no gene match. The CDR3 spans 15 residues. The CDR3 region is CASTLRAGASYEQYF. The CDR3 DNA sequence: TGTGCCAGCACCCTACGGGCGGGAGCTTCCTACGAGCAGTACTTC.

This chain uses TRBV25-1 with TRBJ2-2; perhaps TRBD2 as D (5 bases). Trimming removed 4 bases at V and 7 bases at J, with 7 bases between. Germline lookup yields CDR1 MGHDK and CDR2 SYGVNS. The CDR3 runs to 12 residues. CDR3 DNA: TGTGCCAGCAGTGGAGGGTACGGGGAGCTGTTTTTT. It yields the protein CASSGGYGELFF.

The sample holds a few counts of this clonotype. This rearrangement joins TRBV29-1 to TRBJ2-1; D gene ambiguous. Per germline, CDR1 SQVTM and CDR2 ANQGSEA. The CDR3 runs 11 residues. V shed 5 bases and J shed 0 bases, with 2 bases lying between them. The CDR3 here is CSVPSYNEQFF. In DNA form, the CDR3 reads TGCAGCGTTCCCTCCTACAATGAGCAGTTCTTC.

This clonotype was counted at least ten times. The chain carries TRBV12-3 or TRBV12-4 and TRBJ2-3, with 9 bases aligning to TRBD1. The CDR3 runs 15 residues. V lost 3 bases and J lost 2; bases outside the gene matches: 3. The CDR3, as DNA: TGTGCCAGCAGTTTGAGACAGGGGGACACAGATACGCAGTATTTT. Its protein is CASSLRQGDTDTQYF.

The V gene is TRBV18, the J gene TRBJ2-7; unclear D gene. In germline, CDR1 is KGHSH, CDR2 LQKENI. V shed 0 bases and J shed 2 bases, with 5 bases lying between them. The CDR3 runs 13 residues. The CDR3 protein is CASSPPGTYEQYF. The CDR3 DNA sequence: TGTGCCAGCTCACCACCGGGGACCTACGAGCAGTACTTC.

There are many counts of this clonotype. The chain combines TRBV20-1 with TRBJ2-3; a possible D gene is TRBD2 (6 bases). The V gene lost 0 bases and the J gene lost 2 bases, with 18 bases spanning the gap. CDR3 size: 17 residues. Per germline, CDR1 DFQATT and CDR2 SNEGSKA (reference sequence). This CDR3 reads CSARDQAWAGLTDTQYF. The CDR3 nucleotides read TGCAGTGCTAGAGATCAAGCATGGGCGGGGCTCACAGATACGCAGTATTTT.

This clonotype has a handful of counts. The chain recombines TRBV2 with TRBJ1-2; TRBD1 matches 7 bases. CDR1 and CDR2 (germline): SNHLY, FYNNEI. The V gene end was trimmed by 6 bases and the J gene end by 7 bases; junction bases not matched to a gene: 8. CDR3 length: 13 residues. The chain's CDR3 is CASSVAGQRGYTF. DNA of the CDR3: TGTGCCAGCAGCGTAGCGGGACAGCGTGGCTACACCTTC.

Ten or more counts support this clonotype. The genes are TRBV15 and TRBJ2-3, with D perhaps TRBD2 (6 bases). In germline, CDR1 is LNHNV, CDR2 YYDKDF (reference sequence). This CDR3 contains 13 residues. V gave up 6 bases and J gave up 2 bases, with 9 bases separating them. CDR3 region: CATREGTTDTQYF. Written as DNA, the CDR3 is TGTGCCACCAGGGAGGGAACCACAGATACGCAGTATTTT.

This chain uses TRBV11-2 with TRBJ1-1; no firm D call. This CDR3 is built from 12 residues. V lost 0 bases and J 3 bases, leaving 2 bases between the germline ends. Germline V gene data show CDR1 as SGHAT and CDR2 as FQNNGV. The DNA for the CDR3 is TGTGCCAGCAGCTTAGAGGACACTGAAGCTTTCTTT. Protein product: CASSLEDTEAFF. The full variable domain, rest sourced from reference TRBV11-2 and TRBJ1-1, is EAGVAQSPRYKIIEKRQSVAFWCNPISGHATLYWYQQILGQGPKLLIQFQNNGVVDDSQLPKDRFSAERLKGVDSTLKIQPAKLEDSAVYLCASSLEDTEAFFGQGTRLTVV.